These 23 T cell receptor beta chains share one sample of origin, sequenced in a study of cytomegalovirus exposure and HLA in healthy donors. Primers: 60 Vbeta forward and 13 Jbeta reverse. Sequencing used immunoSEQ multiplex PCR; TCRdb keeps in-frame clones, though not all of them. The data hold 85,000 to 130,000 clones, with about two thirds observed a single time. Material for sequencing was PBMCs. The receptors shown here come from a female donor in good health and CMV-seronegative.

The V and J genes are TRBV6-1 and TRBJ1-6; D call uncertain. There are 12 residues in the CDR3. V lost 9 bases to trimming and J lost 5 bases, with 8 bases between them. Germline V CDR1 and CDR2: MNHNS, SASEGT. The CDR3 region has the DNA TGTGCCAGTTGCGGGGATAATTCACCCCTCCACTTT. Translating gives CASCGDNSPLHF.

V and J are TRBV28 and TRBJ2-2; 8 bases line up with TRBD2. The CDR3 consists of 17 residues. Trimming cost V 7 bases and J 6 bases; bases outside gene matches: 16. Per the germline V gene, CDR1 is MDHEN and CDR2 is SYDVKM. CDR3 nucleotides: TGTGCCAGCACCGCCCAATTGGGGACTAGAAGGGCCGGGGAGCTGTTTTTT. Its translation is CASTAQLGTRRAGELFF.

This clone appeared a single time. The J gene is TRBJ2-1, the V gene TRBV19; weak D call: TRBD2 (5 bases). Germline values: CDR1 LNHDA, CDR2 SQIVND (reference sequence). Trimming stripped 3 bases from V and 7 bases from J, with 7 bases between. CDR3 length equals 12 residues. The CDR3 DNA reads TGTGCCAGTAGTATCTGGGAGAATGAGCAGTTCTTC. It encodes CASSIWENEQFF.

This clone appeared a few times. This sequence joins TRBV5-8 and TRBJ2-3; the match to TRBD2 covers 10 bases. Germline CDR1 SGHTS, CDR2 YDEGEE. V was pared by 3 bases and J by 6 bases, with 7 bases of the junction left unmatched. The CDR3 is 15 amino acids. This CDR3 is CASSSILAGVDTQYF. CDR3 DNA sequence: TGTGCCAGCAGCTCCATTCTAGCGGGAGTGGATACGCAGTATTTT.

The rearrangement links TRBV10-1 to TRBJ2-1, with TRBD2 matching over 12 bases. J gave up 6 bases and V 3 bases, and 12 bases lay outside the gene matches. Germline CDR1 reads WNHNN; CDR2 reads SYGVQD (reference sequence). The CDR3 spans 18 residues. The CDR3 DNA reads TGCGCCAGCAGTGAATTCAAGGCCGGGACTAGCGGGTCCAATGAGCAGTTCTTC. The encoded protein is CASSEFKAGTSGSNEQFF.

This clone was seen once. The CDR3 DNA is TGTGCCAGCTCACCGGAGGGGAAGTCCTACGAGCAGTACTTC. Its translation: CASSPEGKSYEQYF. The chain recombines TRBV18 with TRBJ2-7; maybe TRBD2 (6 bases). Germline V gene lookup returns CDR1 KGHSH and CDR2 LQKENI. Between the trimmed V and J ends, which lost 3 bases and 1 base, there was a span of 10 bases. This CDR3 comprises 14 residues.

The sample holds many counts of this clone. For the CDR3, the DNA is TGTGCCAGCAGTTACTCCTATTCTGGGGCCAACGTCCTGACTTTC. This sequence encodes CASSYSYSGANVLTF. The V gene is TRBV2, the J gene TRBJ2-6; D remains ambiguous. The CDR3 is 15 residues long. Trimming cost V 5 bases and J 1 base, with 9 bases left between them. In germline, CDR1 is SNHLY, CDR2 FYNNEI.

The chain has TRBV18 and TRBJ2-7, with D hard to call. Germline loops: CDR1 KGHSH, CDR2 LQKENI. Trimming took 4 bases from V and 0 from J, leaving 16 bases between them. CDR3 length: 16 residues. DNA of the CDR3: TGTGCCAGCTCACTAATCGCCAGATCTAGCTCCTACGAGCAGTACTTC. It specifies CASSLIARSSSYEQYF.

J is TRBJ2-3 and V is TRBV9; D gene uncertain. With 4 bases removed from V and 4 bases from J, the gap between germline ends came to 10 bases. Germline CDR1 and CDR2: SGDLS and YYNGEE. The CDR3 runs to 13 residues. In nucleotides, the CDR3 is TGTGCCAGCAGCCGAGCGCGGCCAGATACGCAGTATTTT. Its protein product is CASSRARPDTQYF.

The chain employs TRBV9 and TRBJ1-5; possible D gene TRBD1, 6 bases. Germline V CDR1 and CDR2: SGDLS, YYNGEE. The CDR3 spans 15 residues. V lost 2 bases, J lost 4 bases, and 13 bases lay in between. CDR3 coding DNA: TGTGCCAGCAGCGTCACAGGGTCAGAAAATCAGCCCCAGCATTTT. It codes for CASSVTGSENQPQHF. The full variable domain, with the rest looked up from reference TRBV9 and TRBJ1-5, is DSGVTQTPKHLITATGQRVTLRCSPRSGDLSVYWYQQSLDQGLQFLIQYYNGEERAKGNILERFSAQQFPDLHSELNLSSLELGDSALYFCASSVTGSENQPQHFGDGTRLSIL.

The V gene is TRBV5-1, the J gene TRBJ1-3, with D possibly being TRBD1 (5 bases). Germline-derived CDR1 and CDR2 are SGHRS and YFSETQ. V lost 4 bases and J lost 4, with 18 bases in between. CDR3 length: 16 residues. The CDR3 DNA reads as TGCGCCAGCAGCCCAACTGGCGGGGCAACAGGAAACACCATATATTTT. As protein: CASSPTGGATGNTIYF.

DNA for the CDR3: TGTGCCAGCACCCCTGGACAGTATCGGAATTCACCCCTCCACTTT. Translation gives CASTPGQYRNSPLHF. The chain has TRBV6-6 and TRBJ1-6; D is perhaps TRBD1 (6 bases). CDR3 length equals 15 residues. V was trimmed by 7 bases and J by 7 bases, leaving 17 bases between them. The germline V gene encodes CDR1 MNHNY and CDR2 SVGAGI (reference sequence).

The rearrangement links TRBV7-8 to TRBJ1-1, with 8 nucleotides matching TRBD1. This CDR3 has 15 amino acids. The germline CDR1 and CDR2 sequences are SGHVS and FQNEAQ. Germline trimming cut 4 bases from V and 4 bases from J; bases unmatched to any gene: 8. CDR3 bases: TGTGCCAGCAGCTCTCCCGACAGGGGAAGCACTGAAGCTTTCTTT. Protein sequence: CASSSPDRGSTEAFF.

The chain couples TRBV19 to TRBJ2-7; 10 bases agree with TRBD2. Unmatched junction bases numbered 9, after V lost 5 bases and J lost 8 bases. CDR1 and CDR2 (germline): LNHDA, SQIVND (reference sequence). The CDR3 runs 14 residues. CDR3 nucleotide sequence: TGTGCCAGTAGTGAAGGACTAGCGGTTGGCAAGCAGTACTTC. Translation gives CASSEGLAVGKQYF.

This clone has just a few counts. This rearrangement joins TRBV4-1 to TRBJ2-7; 7 bases match TRBD2. From germline, CDR1 is MGHRA and CDR2 YSYEKL. The ends lost 0 bases at V and 2 bases at J; junction bases unmatched: 7. The CDR3 covers 16 residues. CDR3 in DNA: TGCGCCAGCAGCCAAGATCGGACTAGTAATACCTACGAGCAGTACTTC. This codes for CASSQDRTSNTYEQYF.

The V call is TRBV4-3, the J call TRBJ2-7, with 10 bases that match TRBD2. CDR1 and CDR2 from the germline V gene are LGHNA and YSLEER. The CDR3 consists of 16 residues. V shed 1 base and J 4 bases; nucleotides not matched to a gene: 7. Here the CDR3 DNA reads TGCGCCAGCAGCCAAGGGCTAGCGGGAGTAGGGTACGAGCAGTACTTC. This translates into CASSQGLAGVGYEQYF.

This clone was recorded only once. The rearrangement links TRBV4-3 to TRBJ1-2; D uncertain. The CDR3 is made up of 13 amino acids. Germline V gene lookup returns CDR1 LGHNA and CDR2 YSLEER. The V end was cut by 0 bases, the J end by 8 bases, with 10 bases between. CDR3 sequence (DNA): TGCGCCAGCAGCCAAGATTTCGGTGTCGGCTACACCTTC. Translating it yields CASSQDFGVGYTF.

This sequence joins TRBV28 and TRBJ2-7, with 14 bases matching TRBD2. Germline V gene sequence: CDR1 MDHEN, CDR2 SYDVKM. J gave up 1 base and V 7 bases, and 6 bases lay outside the gene matches. This CDR3 comprises 16 residues. In DNA form, the CDR3 reads TGTGCCAGCACCTTGGGACTAGCGGGAGAGTCCTACGAGCAGTACTTC. This encodes CASTLGLAGESYEQYF.

This chain connects TRBV25-1 to TRBJ1-2, with D hard to call. The germline V and J ends were trimmed by 1 base and 8 bases, with 14 bases remaining between them. The CDR3 length is 14 residues. Germline V lookup: CDR1 MGHDK, CDR2 SYGVNS. CDR3 sequence (DNA): TGTGCCAGCAGTGAATCCCCCGGGTCCCGGGGCTACACCTTC. Protein product: CASSESPGSRGYTF.

This chain connects TRBV30 to TRBJ2-3; a weak D match, TRBD2 (5 bases). CDR1 is GTSNPN and CDR2 is SVGIG in the germline V gene (reference sequence). The CDR3 length is 14 residues. V lost 2 bases and J 2 bases, leaving 11 bases between the germline ends. CDR3 DNA sequence: TGTGCCTGGAGTCTAGCCGGGAACACAGATACGCAGTATTTT. Amino acid sequence: CAWSLAGNTDTQYF. The full variable domain, rest sourced from reference TRBV30 and TRBJ2-3, is SQTIHQWPATLVQPVGSPLSLECTVEGTSNPNLYWYRQAAGRGLQLLFYSVGIGQISSEVPQNLSASRPQDRQFILSSKKLLLSDSGFYLCAWSLAGNTDTQYFGPGTRLTVL.

This clone showed up just once. The chain links TRBV7-3 to TRBJ2-7; 8 positions match TRBD2. The CDR3 has 17 amino acids. CDR1 SGHTA and CDR2 FQGTGA come from the germline V gene. The V segment lost 2 bases and the J segment 5 bases; nucleotides outside the gene matches: 14. The CDR3 spells CASSLEARGTRPHEQYF. DNA of the CDR3: TGTGCCAGCAGCTTAGAGGCGCGGGGGACTAGACCCCACGAGCAGTACTTC.

The CDR3 bases are TGTGCCAGCTCACCCCTACACAGGGTGTCCCCCGAGACCCAGTACTTC. Translated, it gives CASSPLHRVSPETQYF. This chain uses TRBV18 with TRBJ2-5, with D tentatively TRBD1 (6 bases). The CDR3 contains 16 residues. The V end was cut by 3 bases, the J end by 5 bases, with 19 bases between. In germline, CDR1 is KGHSH, CDR2 LQKENI.

V and J are TRBV4-1 and TRBJ1-2; 9 nucleotides line up with TRBD1. Germline V gives CDR1 MGHRA, CDR2 YSYEKL. This CDR3 spans 16 amino acids. V was clipped by 6 bases and J by 5 bases; unmatched bases: 13. In nucleotides, the CDR3 is TGCGCCAGCAGTCCACAGGGGGCTAAAGGAGATTATGGCTACACCTTC. The encoded protein is CASSPQGAKGDYGYTF.